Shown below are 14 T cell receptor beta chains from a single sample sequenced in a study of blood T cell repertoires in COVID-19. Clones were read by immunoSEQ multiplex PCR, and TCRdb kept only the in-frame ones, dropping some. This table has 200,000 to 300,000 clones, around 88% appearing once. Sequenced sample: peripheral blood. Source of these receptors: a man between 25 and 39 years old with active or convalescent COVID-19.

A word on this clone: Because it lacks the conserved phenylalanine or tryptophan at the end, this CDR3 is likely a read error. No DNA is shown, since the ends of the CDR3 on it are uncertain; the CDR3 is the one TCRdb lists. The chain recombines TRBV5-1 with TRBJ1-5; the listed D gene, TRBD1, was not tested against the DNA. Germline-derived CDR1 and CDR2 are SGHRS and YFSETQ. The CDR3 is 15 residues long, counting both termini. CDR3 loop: CASSFSESAPALGQL.

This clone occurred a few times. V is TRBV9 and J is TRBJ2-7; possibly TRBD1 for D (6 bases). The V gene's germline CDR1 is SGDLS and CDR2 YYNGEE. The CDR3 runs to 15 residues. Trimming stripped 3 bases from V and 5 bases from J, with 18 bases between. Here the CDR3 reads CASSASGTIGNEQYF. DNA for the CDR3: TGTGCCAGCAGCGCCTCCGGGACAATAGGGAACGAGCAGTACTTC. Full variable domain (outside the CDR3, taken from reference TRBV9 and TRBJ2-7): DSGVTQTPKHLITATGQRVTLRCSPRSGDLSVYWYQQSLDQGLQFLIQYYNGEERAKGNILERFSAQQFPDLHSELNLSSLELGDSALYFCASSASGTIGNEQYFGPGTRLTVT.

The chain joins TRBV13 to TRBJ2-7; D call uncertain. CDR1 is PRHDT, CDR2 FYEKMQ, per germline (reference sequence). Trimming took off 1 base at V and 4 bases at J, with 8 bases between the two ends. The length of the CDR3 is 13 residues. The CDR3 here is CASSLVRDYEQYF. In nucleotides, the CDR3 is TGTGCCAGCAGCTTAGTACGAGATTACGAGCAGTACTTC. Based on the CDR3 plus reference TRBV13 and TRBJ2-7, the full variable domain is AAGVIQSPRHLIKEKRETATLKCYPIPRHDTVYWYQQGPGQDPQFLISFYEKMQSDKGSIPDRFSAQQFSDYHSELNMSSLELGDSALYFCASSLVRDYEQYFGPGTRLTVT.

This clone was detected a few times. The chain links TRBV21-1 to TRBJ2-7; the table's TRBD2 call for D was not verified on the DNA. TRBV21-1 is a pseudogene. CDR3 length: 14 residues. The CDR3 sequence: CASSKFDSLYEQYF. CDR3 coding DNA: TGTGCCAGCAGCAAATTCGATAGCCTATACGAGCAGTACTTC.

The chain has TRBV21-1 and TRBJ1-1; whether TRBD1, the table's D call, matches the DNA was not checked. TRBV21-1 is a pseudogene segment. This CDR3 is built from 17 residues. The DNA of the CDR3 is TGTGCCAGCAGCAAAAAGACCGAACAGGCCCTGAGGACTGAAGCTTTCTTT. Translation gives CASSKKTEQALRTEAFF.

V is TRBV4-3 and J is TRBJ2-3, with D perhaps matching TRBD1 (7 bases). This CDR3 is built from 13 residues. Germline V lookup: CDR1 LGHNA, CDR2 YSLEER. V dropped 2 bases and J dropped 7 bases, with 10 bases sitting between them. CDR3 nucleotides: TGCGCCAGCAGCCAACAGGGGGGCAATACGCAGTATTTT. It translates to CASSQQGGNTQYF.

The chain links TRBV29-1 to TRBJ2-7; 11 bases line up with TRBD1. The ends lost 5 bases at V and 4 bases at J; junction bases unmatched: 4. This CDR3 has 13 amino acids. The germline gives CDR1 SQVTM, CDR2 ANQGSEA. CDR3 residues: CSVIRDRGYEQYF. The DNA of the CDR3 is TGCAGCGTTATAAGGGACAGGGGGTACGAGCAGTACTTC.

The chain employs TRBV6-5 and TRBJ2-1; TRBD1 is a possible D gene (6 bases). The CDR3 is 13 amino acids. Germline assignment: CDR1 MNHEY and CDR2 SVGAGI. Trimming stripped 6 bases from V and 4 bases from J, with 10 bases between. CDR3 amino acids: CASRSGTYNEQFF. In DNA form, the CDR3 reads TGTGCCAGCAGGTCGGGGACATACAATGAGCAGTTCTTC.

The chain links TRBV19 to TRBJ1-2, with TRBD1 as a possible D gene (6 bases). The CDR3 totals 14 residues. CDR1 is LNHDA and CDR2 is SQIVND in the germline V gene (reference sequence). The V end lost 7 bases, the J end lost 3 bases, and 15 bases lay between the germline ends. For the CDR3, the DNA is TGTGCCAGTATCCCCACAGGGTGGTACTATGGCTACACCTTC. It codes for CASIPTGWYYGYTF.

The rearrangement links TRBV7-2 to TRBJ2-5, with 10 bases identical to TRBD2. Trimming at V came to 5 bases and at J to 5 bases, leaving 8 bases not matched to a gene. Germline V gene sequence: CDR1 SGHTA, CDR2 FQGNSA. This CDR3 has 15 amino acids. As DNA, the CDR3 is TGTGCCAGCAGCCGGGCCCCTAGCGGGGGTGAGACCCAGTACTTC. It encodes CASSRAPSGGETQYF.

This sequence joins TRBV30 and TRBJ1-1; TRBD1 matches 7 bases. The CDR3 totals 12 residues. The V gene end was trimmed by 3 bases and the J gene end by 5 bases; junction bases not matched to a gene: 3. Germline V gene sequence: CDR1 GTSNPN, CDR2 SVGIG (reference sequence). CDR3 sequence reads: CAWRGGRTEAFF. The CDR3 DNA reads TGTGCCTGGAGAGGGGGCAGAACTGAAGCTTTCTTT. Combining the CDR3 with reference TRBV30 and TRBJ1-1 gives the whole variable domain SQTIHQWPATLVQPVGSPLSLECTVEGTSNPNLYWYRQAAGRGLQLLFYSVGIGQISSEVPQNLSASRPQDRQFILSSKKLLLSDSGFYLCAWRGGRTEAFFGQGTRLTVV.

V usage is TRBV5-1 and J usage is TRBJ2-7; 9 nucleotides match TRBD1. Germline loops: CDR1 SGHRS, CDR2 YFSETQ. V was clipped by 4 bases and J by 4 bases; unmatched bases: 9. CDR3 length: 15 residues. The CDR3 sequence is CASSVGGTGSYEQYF. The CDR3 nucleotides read TGCGCCAGCAGCGTAGGCGGGACAGGGAGTTACGAGCAGTACTTC.

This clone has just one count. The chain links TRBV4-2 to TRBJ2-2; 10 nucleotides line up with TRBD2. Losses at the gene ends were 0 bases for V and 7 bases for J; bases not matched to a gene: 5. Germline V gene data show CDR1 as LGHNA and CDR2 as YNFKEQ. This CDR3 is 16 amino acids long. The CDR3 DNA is TGTGCCAGCAGCCAAGAGGGGACTAGCGACAACGGGGAGCTGTTTTTT. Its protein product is CASSQEGTSDNGELFF.

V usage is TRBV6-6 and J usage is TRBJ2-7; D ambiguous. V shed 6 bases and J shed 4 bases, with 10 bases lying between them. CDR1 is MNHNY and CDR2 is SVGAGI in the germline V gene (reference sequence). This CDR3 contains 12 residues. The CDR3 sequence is CASSLLGYEQYF. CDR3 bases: TGTGCCAGCAGCCTGCTCGGGTACGAGCAGTACTTC.